The next 25 T cell receptor beta chains were all read from a single sample in a study of blood T cell repertoires in COVID-19. Libraries were prepared by immunoSEQ multiplex PCR; TCRdb keeps only in-frame clonotypes and omits some of them. The sample carries approximately 150,000 clones, approximately 80% recorded once. The sequenced sample was peripheral blood. Receptors were obtained from a human donor in a cohort sampled during active COVID-19.

This chain uses TRBV5-1 with TRBJ1-2; 7 nucleotides agree with TRBD1. Trimming removed 0 bases from V and 2 bases from J; junction bases left unmatched: 4. This CDR3 has 15 residues. Germline V CDR1 and CDR2: SGHRS, YFSETQ. The CDR3 coding sequence is TGCGCCAGCAGCTTGGAAGGGGGCTCCAACTATGGCTACACCTTC. It codes for CASSLEGGSNYGYTF. Looking up the rest from reference TRBV5-1 and TRBJ1-2 gives the full variable domain: KAGVTQTPRYLIKTRGQQVTLSCSPISGHRSVSWYQQTPGQGLQFLFEYFSETQRNKGNFPGRFSGRQFSNSRSEMNVSTLELGDSALYLCASSLEGGSNYGYTFGSGTRLTVV.

The chain recombines TRBV7-2 with TRBJ2-7; 9 bases match TRBD1. The CDR3 consists of 16 residues. The germline V gene has CDR1 SGHTA and CDR2 FQGNSA. J lost 5 bases, V lost 6 bases, and 14 bases had no gene match. CDR3 in DNA: TGTGCCAGCAGACGCCCTGGGACAGGGAATAGCGACGAGCAGTACTTC. Its protein is CASRRPGTGNSDEQYF.

The rearrangement uses TRBV6-1 and TRBJ1-1; the D gene is possibly TRBD1 (5 bases). This CDR3 has 15 amino acids. Germline loops: CDR1 MNHNS, CDR2 SASEGT. The V and J ends lost 2 bases and 0 bases respectively, with 10 bases between them. CDR3 DNA: TGTGCCAGCAGTGAAATGACAGCGATGAACACTGAAGCTTTCTTT. Residues: CASSEMTAMNTEAFF.

This clone showed up just once. The chain joins TRBV5-4 to TRBJ2-7; D may be TRBD2 (7 bases). Germline V gene lookup returns CDR1 SGHNT and CDR2 YYREEE (reference sequence). Trimming stripped 4 bases from V and 2 bases from J, with 16 bases between. This CDR3 spans 15 amino acids. The CDR3 is CASSPRGGSPYEQYF. The CDR3 coding sequence is TGTGCCAGCAGCCCAAGGGGGGGGAGCCCCTACGAGCAGTACTTC.

The gene calls are TRBV7-3 and TRBJ2-5; 7 nucleotides match TRBD2. Germline assignment: CDR1 SGHTA and CDR2 FQGTGA. CDR3 length: 13 amino acids. V lost 0 bases to trimming and J lost 5 bases; unmatched junction nucleotides: 0. In DNA form, the CDR3 reads TGTGCCAGCAGCTTAACGGGAGGGGAGACCCAGTACTTC. It translates to CASSLTGGETQYF.

J is TRBJ1-1 and V is TRBV27; tentative D call: TRBD1 (5 bases). Between the trimmed V and J ends, which lost 6 bases and 3 bases, there was a span of 11 bases. The CDR3 sequence is 13 residues long. Germline CDR1 MNHEY, CDR2 SMNVEV (reference sequence). The CDR3 coding sequence is TGTGCCAGCAGAGACCGACAGTACACTGAAGCTTTCTTT. This gives the protein CASRDRQYTEAFF.

This CDR3 is CASRETTGLGKNIQYF. The CDR3 DNA follows: TGTGCCAGCAGGGAGACGACAGGGCTGGGCAAAAACATTCAGTACTTC. This sequence joins TRBV9 and TRBJ2-4; 7 bases fit TRBD1. CDR1 and CDR2 from the germline V gene are SGDLS and YYNGEE. CDR3 length: 16 amino acids. V lost 5 bases, J lost 3 bases, and 11 bases stayed unmatched.

This chain uses TRBV6-2 or TRBV6-3 with TRBJ2-7, with 7 bases fitting TRBD2. The length of the CDR3 is 14 residues. Germline lookup yields CDR1 MNHEY and CDR2 SVGEGT. The J segment lost 2 bases and the V segment lost 2 bases, leaving 3 bases of the junction unmatched. In DNA, the CDR3 is TGTGCCAGCAGTTACGGGGGGGATACCTACGAGCAGTACTTC. Translation gives CASSYGGDTYEQYF.

The rearrangement joins TRBV27 to TRBJ1-2, with 8 positions matching TRBD1. Germline V gives CDR1 MNHEY, CDR2 SMNVEV (reference sequence). V lost 2 bases, J lost 7 bases, and 3 bases stayed unmatched. This CDR3 region has 13 residues. The DNA of the CDR3 is TGTGCCAGCAGTTTAGGACAGGGAGTTGGCTACACCTTC. Amino acids: CASSLGQGVGYTF.

V usage is TRBV14 and J usage is TRBJ2-1; 12 nucleotides agree with TRBD1. The CDR3 totals 14 residues. Trimming removed 4 bases from V and 6 bases from J; junction bases left unmatched: 1. Germline CDR1 SGHDN, CDR2 FVKESK. The CDR3 nucleotides read TGTGCCAGCAGCCGGGACAGGGGGCTCAATGAGCAGTTCTTC. Translation gives CASSRDRGLNEQFF.

This chain uses TRBV11-2 with TRBJ2-7, with TRBD2 as a possible D gene (6 bases). This CDR3 has 15 residues. Germline lookup yields CDR1 SGHAT and CDR2 FQNNGV. Deletions cut 6 bases from V and 6 bases from J, with 21 bases between. CDR3 nucleotides: TGTGCCAGCAGATTAAACCGACTAGTAGTTTTCGAGCAGTACTTC. Its protein product is CASRLNRLVVFEQYF.

The chain combines TRBV4-1 with TRBJ2-2, with D tentatively TRBD2 (5 bases). V dropped 3 bases and J dropped 2 bases, with 13 bases sitting between them. This CDR3 is 16 amino acids long. Germline-derived CDR1 and CDR2 are MGHRA and YSYEKL. CDR3 sequence reads: CASSHISAGNTGELFF. CDR3 bases: TGCGCCAGCAGCCATATCTCCGCGGGTAACACCGGGGAGCTGTTTTTT.

This clone was picked up many times. This chain joins TRBV6-5 and TRBJ1-1; D not certain. Germline-derived CDR1 and CDR2 are MNHEY and SVGAGI. This CDR3 region has 12 residues. The germline V and J ends were trimmed by 6 bases and 5 bases, with 10 bases remaining between them. CDR3 sequence reads: CASSRYGTEAFF. CDR3 sequence (DNA): TGTGCCAGCAGCAGGTATGGTACTGAAGCTTTCTTT.

The chain links TRBV6-5 to TRBJ1-5, with a possible D match to TRBD1 (5 bases). The CDR3 totals 15 residues. CDR1 and CDR2 from the germline V gene are MNHEY and SVGAGI. Trimming removed 6 bases at V and 1 base at J, with 13 bases between. CDR3 protein: CASRLSRGSNQPQHF. The CDR3 DNA is TGTGCCAGCAGATTAAGTAGGGGAAGCAATCAGCCCCAGCATTTT.

This chain links TRBV5-1 with TRBJ2-5; 7 bases align to TRBD1. V dropped 0 bases and J dropped 4; count of bases not matched to a gene: 3. Per germline, CDR1 SGHRS and CDR2 YFSETQ. This CDR3 has 14 residues. CDR3 sequence reads: CASSLDRGRETQYF. CDR3 nucleotide sequence: TGCGCCAGCAGCTTGGATAGGGGGCGAGAGACCCAGTACTTC.

The chain recombines TRBV19 with TRBJ2-1; D is possibly TRBD2 (5 bases). V gave up 1 base and J gave up 9 bases, with 10 bases separating them. This CDR3 has 13 amino acids. CDR1 and CDR2 (germline): LNHDA, SQIVND (reference sequence). CDR3 residues: CASSIVGSGEQFF. The CDR3 bases are TGTGCCAGTAGTATAGTGGGCAGCGGTGAGCAGTTCTTC.

The J gene is TRBJ2-1, the V gene TRBV19; TRBD2 agrees at 7 bases. This CDR3 contains 15 residues. The germline gives CDR1 LNHDA, CDR2 SQIVND (reference sequence). The V gene end was trimmed by 3 bases and the J gene end by 4 bases; junction bases not matched to a gene: 6. CDR3 region: CASSMASGDYNEQFF. For the CDR3, the DNA is TGTGCCAGTAGTATGGCTAGCGGAGATTACAATGAGCAGTTCTTC.

This clone has a single count. CDR3 nucleotide sequence: TGTGCCAGCAGCCAACAAGACAGGCACTATGGCTACACCTTC. Amino acid sequence: CASSQQDRHYGYTF. The rearrangement uses TRBV3-1 (or the pseudogene TRBV3-2) and TRBJ1-2; tentatively, D is TRBD1 (6 bases). V was shortened by 2 bases and J by 3 bases, with 10 bases between the two germline ends. Germline V CDR1 and CDR2: LGHDT, YNNKEL (reference sequence). The CDR3 is made up of 14 amino acids.

This clone was seen only a few times. The genes are TRBV24-1 and TRBJ2-2; D is perhaps TRBD1 (5 bases). The CDR3 has 15 residues. Trimming left V 4 bases short and J 2 bases short, with 10 bases between. The germline V gene has CDR1 KGHDR and CDR2 SFDVKD. The CDR3 coding sequence is TGTGCCACCAGTGAGAGTGGACATAACACCGGGGAGCTGTTTTTT. Its translation: CATSESGHNTGELFF.

CDR3 sequence reads: CASSLGQGFSREKLFF. The CDR3 coding sequence is TGTGCCAGCAGCTTGGGTCAGGGTTTCTCCCGGGAAAAACTGTTTTTT. The gene calls are TRBV5-4 and TRBJ1-4; TRBD1 is a possible D gene (5 bases). Germline V gene data show CDR1 as SGHNT and CDR2 as YYREEE (reference sequence). The CDR3 has 16 amino acids. V lost 0 bases and J lost 8, with 17 bases in between.

There are a few counts of this clone. This chain uses TRBV5-1 with TRBJ2-5; possibly TRBD2 for D (6 bases). The germline V gene has CDR1 SGHRS and CDR2 YFSETQ. The CDR3 is made up of 14 amino acids. Deletions cut 0 bases from V and 4 bases from J, with 10 bases between. The CDR3 is CASSLDPGVETQYF. CDR3 sequence (DNA): TGCGCCAGCAGCTTGGATCCGGGGGTAGAGACCCAGTACTTC.

The chain combines TRBV29-1 with TRBJ1-1; weak D call: TRBD1 (6 bases). The V and J ends lost 5 bases and 5 bases respectively, with 15 bases between them. Germline V gene sequence: CDR1 SQVTM, CDR2 ANQGSEA. This CDR3 is built from 13 residues. The CDR3 spells CSVLRGAQTEAFF. CDR3 in DNA: TGCAGCGTTTTACGGGGGGCGCAGACTGAAGCTTTCTTT.

V and J are TRBV7-6 and TRBJ2-7; D is perhaps TRBD1 (6 bases). The CDR3 runs to 14 residues. Germline-derived CDR1 and CDR2 are SGHVS and FNYEAQ. Trimming took 2 bases from V and 2 from J, leaving 10 bases between them. The DNA for the CDR3 is TGTGCCAGCAGCTTAAGTCAGGGGACCTACGAGCAGTACTTC. Residues: CASSLSQGTYEQYF.

The V and J genes are TRBV29-1 and TRBJ2-5; a possible D gene is TRBD2 (6 bases). The CDR3 runs to 13 residues. V was cut by 7 bases and J by 5 bases, with 17 bases left in between. The germline CDR1 and CDR2 sequences are SQVTM and ANQGSEA. The CDR3 coding sequence is TGCAGCGGACATGGGACTCCCTGGGAGACCCAGTACTTC. It translates to CSGHGTPWETQYF. The variable domain in full, with the rest retrieved from reference TRBV29-1 and TRBJ2-5, is SAVISQKPSRDICQRGTSLTIQCQVDSQVTMMFWYRQQPGQSLTLIATANQGSEATYESGFVIDKFPISRPNLTFSTLTVSNMSPEDSSIYLCSGHGTPWETQYFGPGTRLLVL.

The chain has TRBV3-1 (or the pseudogene TRBV3-2) and TRBJ2-1; TRBD2 might be the D (6 bases). The V end was cut by 0 bases, the J end by 4 bases, with 13 bases between. Germline CDR1 LGHDT, CDR2 YNNKEL (reference sequence). The CDR3 sequence is 16 residues long. CDR3 loop: CASSQDLAVAYNEQFF. The CDR3 DNA sequence: TGTGCCAGCAGCCAAGATTTAGCGGTAGCTTACAATGAGCAGTTCTTC.